Shown below are 17 T cell receptor beta chains from a single sample sequenced in a study of control samples from healthy donors and cancer patients. Sequencing was performed with immunoSEQ multiplex PCR; in TCRdb, only in-frame clones are kept and a portion is missing. The repertoire has 78,000 or so clones, roughly 90% of them found once; the top ten carry around 3.8%. Sequenced sample: blood. The receptors come from a woman between 45 and 65 years old in good health.

The V and J genes are TRBV5-1 and TRBJ2-7; 7 bases are a match to TRBD2. The CDR3 is 16 residues long. CDR1 and CDR2 from the germline V gene are SGHRS and YFSETQ. V shed 0 bases and J 2 bases; nucleotides not matched to a gene: 8. The CDR3 sequence is CASSLAGGRATYEQYF. Here the CDR3 DNA reads TGCGCCAGCAGCTTGGCCGGCGGGAGAGCCACCTACGAGCAGTACTTC.

The chain is built from TRBV6-2 or TRBV6-3 and TRBJ2-1; 9 positions agree with TRBD2. Germline lookup yields CDR1 MNHEY and CDR2 SVGEGT. The CDR3 is 15 amino acids. V lost 2 bases, J lost 6 bases, and 5 bases stayed unmatched. Written as DNA, the CDR3 is TGTGCCAGCAGTTACGTGCGCGGGAGGGCCAATGAGCAGTTCTTC. The encoded protein is CASSYVRGRANEQFF.

To note about this clone: Just one base apart from a much larger clone, this may be a read error. This chain uses TRBV28 with TRBJ2-5; D not resolved. The CDR3 totals 10 residues. Germline V gives CDR1 MDHEN, CDR2 SYDVKM. The CDR3 DNA is TGTGCCAGCAGCCAAGGGACCCAGTACTTC. It specifies CASSQGTQYF.

The chain joins TRBV7-9 to TRBJ1-4, with TRBD1 matching over 8 bases. Germline loops: CDR1 SEHNR, CDR2 FQNEAQ (reference sequence). The trim removed 5 bases at V and 4 bases at J, leaving 3 bases unmatched. The CDR3 length is 14 residues. The CDR3 nucleotides read TGTGCCAGCAGCCGGACAGGGAATAATGAAAAACTGTTTTTT. Protein product: CASSRTGNNEKLFF.

The gene calls are TRBV2 and TRBJ1-4; D perhaps matches TRBD1 (5 bases). CDR3 length: 15 residues. Germline CDR1 reads SNHLY; CDR2 reads FYNNEI. Trimming took 6 bases from V and 2 from J, leaving 13 bases between them. This CDR3 is CASRPPGNTNEKLFF. The CDR3 bases are TGTGCCAGCAGACCGCCAGGGAACACTAATGAAAAACTGTTTTTT.

This clone was observed a handful of times. The chain has TRBV5-1 and TRBJ2-1, with TRBD2 identical over 11 bases. This CDR3 has 14 residues. Germline-derived CDR1 and CDR2 are SGHRS and YFSETQ. The trim removed 7 bases at V and 7 bases at J, leaving 7 bases unmatched. The DNA for the CDR3 is TGCGCCAGCGGAACTAGCGGGAGTGATAATGAGCAGTTCTTC. Encoded protein: CASGTSGSDNEQFF.

This chain connects TRBV23-1 to TRBJ1-1; tentative D call: TRBD1 (6 bases). Being an ORF, TRBV23-1 has a function that is uncertain. V shed 1 base and J shed 0 bases, with 12 bases lying between them. The CDR3 sequence is 16 residues long. For the CDR3, the DNA is TGCGCCAGCAGTCAATTAGGGAGGGGGATGAACACTGAAGCTTTCTTT. It translates to CASSQLGRGMNTEAFF.

This rearrangement joins TRBV28 to TRBJ2-2; D unclear. This CDR3 contains 16 residues. Between the trimmed V and J ends, which lost 5 bases and 0 bases, there was a span of 13 bases. Germline V gene data show CDR1 as MDHEN and CDR2 as SYDVKM. For the CDR3, the DNA is TGTGCCAGCAGTCCGTCCCGTTACGCGAACACCGGGGAGCTGTTTTTT. As protein: CASSPSRYANTGELFF.

The chain combines TRBV28 with TRBJ2-7; 9 bases are shared with TRBD2. V lost 3 bases and J lost 3; bases outside the gene matches: 3. The CDR3 has 14 residues. Per the germline V gene, CDR1 is MDHEN and CDR2 is SYDVKM. This CDR3 is CASSFFSGSYEQYF. Written as DNA, the CDR3 is TGTGCCAGCAGTTTTTTTAGCGGGAGCTACGAGCAGTACTTC.

The rearrangement links TRBV11-2 to TRBJ1-6; D call uncertain. Trimming shortened V by 4 bases and J by 6 bases, and 10 bases separated the two germline ends. Germline-derived CDR1 and CDR2 are SGHAT and FQNNGV. There are 14 residues in the CDR3. DNA for the CDR3: TGTGCCAGCAGCTCGGGCTCTCTTAATTCACCCCTCCACTTT. It specifies CASSSGSLNSPLHF.

J is TRBJ1-1 and V is TRBV7-2; TRBD1 aligns across 8 bases. The germline V gene encodes CDR1 SGHTA and CDR2 FQGNSA. The trim removed 2 bases at V and 0 bases at J, leaving 8 bases unmatched. This CDR3 spans 17 amino acids. The CDR3 DNA reads as TGTGCCAGCAGCTTAAAGGCGACAGGGGTCTTGAACACTGAAGCTTTCTTT. Protein product: CASSLKATGVLNTEAFF.

V is TRBV19 and J is TRBJ2-1; 7 bases agree with TRBD2. Germline CDR1 is LNHDA and CDR2 is SQIVND (reference sequence). J was trimmed by 2 bases and V by 4 bases; bases with no gene match: 5. This CDR3 spans 15 amino acids. The DNA for the CDR3 is TGTGCCAGTAGTAGAAGCGGGGATCCCTACAATGAGCAGTTCTTC. Its protein is CASSRSGDPYNEQFF. Full variable domain (missing parts from reference TRBV19 and TRBJ2-1): DGGITQSPKYLFRKEGQNVTLSCEQNLNHDAMYWYRQDPGQGLRLIYYSQIVNDFQKGDIAEGYSVSREKKESFPLTVTSAQKNPTAFYLCASSRSGDPYNEQFFGPGTRLTVL.

The chain combines TRBV10-3 with TRBJ1-1; D not certain. Germline V gene data show CDR1 as ENHRY and CDR2 as SYGVKD. The V and J ends lost 4 bases and 5 bases respectively, with 8 bases between them. There are 12 residues in the CDR3. The CDR3 loop reads CAISVKGTEAFF. DNA of the CDR3: TGTGCCATCAGTGTCAAGGGAACTGAAGCTTTCTTT.

This chain uses TRBV5-1 with TRBJ2-1, with D maybe TRBD2 (6 bases). Looked up from germline, CDR1 is SGHRS and CDR2 is YFSETQ. This CDR3 region has 15 residues. V lost 1 base, J lost 7 bases, and 15 bases lay in between. CDR3 region: CASSLQGGKWNEQFF. The CDR3 DNA reads as TGCGCCAGCAGCTTGCAGGGCGGGAAGTGGAATGAGCAGTTCTTC.

The rearrangement uses TRBV25-1 and TRBJ1-5, with D tentatively TRBD1 (5 bases). From germline, CDR1 is MGHDK and CDR2 SYGVNS. This CDR3 spans 14 amino acids. Deletions cut 0 bases from V and 3 bases from J, with 6 bases between. CDR3 residues: CASSEYRDNQPQHF. Written as DNA, the CDR3 is TGTGCCAGCAGTGAATACAGGGACAATCAGCCCCAGCATTTT. Looking up the rest from reference TRBV25-1 and TRBJ1-5 gives the full variable domain: EADIYQTPRYLVIGTGKKITLECSQTMGHDKMYWYQQDPGMELHLIHYSYGVNSTEKGDLSSESTVSRIRTEHFPLTLESARPSHTSQYLCASSEYRDNQPQHFGDGTRLSIL.

The chain carries TRBV6-2 or TRBV6-3 and TRBJ2-3; the match to TRBD2 covers 12 bases. Germline CDR1 MNHEY, CDR2 SVGEGT. The CDR3 covers 19 residues. J lost 0 bases, V lost 5 bases, and 12 bases had no gene match. The DNA of the CDR3 is TGTGCCAGCAGTCTACTAGCGGGAGGTATCCTTATTAGCACAGATACGCAGTATTTT. Protein product: CASSLLAGGILISTDTQYF.

The V call is TRBV9, the J call TRBJ1-5; D remains unclear. The CDR3 runs to 14 residues. Deletions cut 4 bases from V and 7 bases from J, with 15 bases between. From germline, CDR1 is SGDLS and CDR2 YYNGEE. The CDR3 DNA follows: TGTGCCAGCAGCCCTAACCCCGGCGAGCAGCCCCAGCATTTT. This encodes CASSPNPGEQPQHF. The complete variable domain, with remaining parts taken from reference TRBV9 and TRBJ1-5, reads DSGVTQTPKHLITATGQRVTLRCSPRSGDLSVYWYQQSLDQGLQFLIQYYNGEERAKGNILERFSAQQFPDLHSELNLSSLELGDSALYFCASSPNPGEQPQHFGDGTRLSIL.